These T cell receptor beta chains were read from a single sample in a study of blood T cell repertoires in COVID-19. Measured with immunoSEQ multiplex PCR; TCRdb has only the in-frame clones, and not every one. The data show around 170,000 clones, around 83% seen once. The specimen sequenced was peripheral blood. Receptor source: a woman between 40 and 55 years old with acute or convalescent COVID-19. Each CDR3 is given with its conserved first and last residue. The order of the fields is V gene, clone size, J gene, D gene, CDR3 protein, CDR3 DNA. The D gene is left open where the match is weak. A clone size is listed for some rows: how often the clone was seen (once, few, many), or a class if it is expanded.

v_gene: TRBV4-2
abundance: .
j_gene: TRBJ2-1
d_gene: .
CDR3aa: CASSQATVEQFF
CDR3nt: TGTGCCAGCAGCCAAGCTACAGTGGAGCAGTTCTTC

v_gene: TRBV7-9
abundance: .
j_gene: TRBJ2-7
d_gene: TRBD2
CDR3aa: CASSLHSGSEYF
CDR3nt: TGTGCCAGCAGCCTCCATAGCGGGAGCGAGTACTTC

v_gene: TRBV4-1
abundance: .
j_gene: TRBJ1-3
d_gene: TRBD1
CDR3aa: CASSQTGGLGNTIYF
CDR3nt: TGCGCCAGCAGCCAAACAGGGGGGCTTGGAAACACCATATATTTT

v_gene: TRBV25-1
abundance: .
j_gene: TRBJ2-2
d_gene: TRBD2
CDR3aa: CASSVHGRVGELFF
CDR3nt: TGTGCCAGCAGTGTACACGGGAGGGTAGGGGAGCTGTTTTTT

v_gene: TRBV9
abundance: .
j_gene: TRBJ2-6
d_gene: .
CDR3aa: CASSRTGAGANVLTF
CDR3nt: TGTGCCAGCAGCCGGACGGGGGCTGGGGCCAACGTCCTGACTTTC

v_gene: TRBV6-5
abundance: once
j_gene: TRBJ1-6
d_gene: TRBD1
CDR3aa: CASSPGTGYSPLHF
CDR3nt: TGTGCCAGCAGCCCCGGGACAGGGTATTCACCCCTCCACTTT

v_gene: TRBV5-6
abundance: .
j_gene: TRBJ2-4
d_gene: .
CDR3aa: CASSLPGMSNIQYF
CDR3nt: TGTGCCAGCAGCTTACCAGGAATGAGTAACATTCAGTACTTC

v_gene: TRBV4-2
abundance: .
j_gene: TRBJ2-2
d_gene: .
CDR3aa: CASSQDMAGATGELFF
CDR3nt: TGTGCCAGCAGCCAAGACATGGCGGGCGCCACCGGGGAGCTGTTTTTT

v_gene: TRBV28
abundance: .
j_gene: TRBJ2-5
d_gene: .
CDR3aa: CASSSGENRVTQYF
CDR3nt: TGTGCCAGCAGTTCGGGGGAGAATAGAGTGACCCAGTACTTC

v_gene: TRBV7-8
abundance: .
j_gene: TRBJ1-1
d_gene: .
CDR3aa: CASSLVWGANTEAFF
CDR3nt: TGTGCCAGCAGCTTAGTTTGGGGCGCGAACACTGAAGCTTTCTTT

v_gene: TRBV28
abundance: .
j_gene: TRBJ1-2
d_gene: TRBD1
CDR3aa: CASKAGGLYGYTF
CDR3nt: TGTGCCAGCAAGGCAGGGGGTCTTTATGGCTACACCTTC

v_gene: TRBV28
abundance: .
j_gene: TRBJ2-7
d_gene: .
CDR3aa: CASSGGSHEQYF
CDR3nt: TGTGCCAGCAGTGGTGGGAGTCACGAGCAGTACTTC

v_gene: TRBV5-6
abundance: .
j_gene: TRBJ2-1
d_gene: TRBD2
CDR3aa: CASSPAPLAGFTFF
CDR3nt: TGTGCCAGCAGCCCAGCCCCACTAGCGGGATTTACGTTCTTC

v_gene: TRBV29-1
abundance: once
j_gene: TRBJ2-7
d_gene: TRBD1
CDR3aa: CSVAGTVKSYEQYF
CDR3nt: TGCAGCGTTGCCGGGACAGTTAAATCCTACGAGCAGTACTTC

v_gene: TRBV4-1
abundance: .
j_gene: TRBJ2-3
d_gene: .
CDR3aa: CASSPLLSSTDTQYF
CDR3nt: TGCGCCAGCAGCCCCCTACTATCTAGCACAGATACGCAGTATTTT

v_gene: TRBV18
abundance: .
j_gene: TRBJ1-1
d_gene: .
CDR3aa: CASSQGHLNTEAFF
CDR3nt: TGTGCCAGCTCACAGGGACATCTGAACACTGAAGCTTTCTTT

v_gene: TRBV18
abundance: .
j_gene: TRBJ2-5
d_gene: .
CDR3aa: CASSPQGSKETQYF
CDR3nt: TGTGCCAGCTCACCACAGGGGTCCAAAGAGACCCAGTACTTC

v_gene: TRBV9
abundance: few
j_gene: TRBJ1-5
d_gene: TRBD1
CDR3aa: CASSVSGTGVGNNQPQHF
CDR3nt: TGTGCCAGCAGCGTAAGTGGGACAGGGGTAGGGAATAATCAGCCCCAGCATTTT

v_gene: TRBV3-1/TRBV3-2
abundance: .
j_gene: TRBJ2-7
d_gene: .
CDR3aa: CASSRKAGIRSYEQYF
CDR3nt: TGTGCCAGCAGCCGGAAGGCCGGGATACGGTCCTACGAGCAGTACTTC

v_gene: TRBV5-1
abundance: once
j_gene: TRBJ1-5
d_gene: .
CDR3aa: CASSLNGNQPQHF
CDR3nt: TGCGCCAGCAGCTTGAACGGGAATCAGCCCCAGCATTTT

v_gene: TRBV4-1
abundance: once
j_gene: TRBJ1-4
d_gene: TRBD1
CDR3aa: CASRDSNEKLFF
CDR3nt: TGCGCCAGCCGGGACAGTAATGAAAAACTGTTTTTT

v_gene: TRBV12-5
abundance: .
j_gene: TRBJ2-7
d_gene: TRBD2
CDR3aa: CASGNKREMGGEQYF
CDR3nt: TGTGCTAGTGGTAACAAGCGGGAAATGGGAGGCGAGCAGTACTTC

v_gene: TRBV15
abundance: .
j_gene: TRBJ1-1
d_gene: TRBD1
CDR3aa: CATSRAAGGSTEAFF
CDR3nt: TGTGCCACCAGCAGAGCCGCAGGGGGAAGCACTGAAGCTTTCTTT

v_gene: TRBV19
abundance: once
j_gene: TRBJ1-4
d_gene: TRBD1
CDR3aa: CASSALTGTEKLFF
CDR3nt: TGTGCCAGTAGTGCCCTGACAGGGACTGAAAAACTGTTTTTT

v_gene: TRBV10-3
abundance: .
j_gene: TRBJ2-3
d_gene: TRBD2
CDR3aa: CAISGTSGTDTQYF
CDR3nt: TGTGCCATCAGTGGGACTAGCGGCACAGATACGCAGTATTTT

v_gene: TRBV6-5
abundance: .
j_gene: TRBJ1-1
d_gene: .
CDR3aa: CASSYSLGDTEAFF
CDR3nt: TGTGCCAGCAGTTACTCGTTAGGGGACACTGAAGCTTTCTTT

v_gene: TRBV27
abundance: .
j_gene: TRBJ2-3
d_gene: TRBD2
CDR3aa: CATGGASSTDTQYF
CDR3nt: TGTGCCACGGGAGGGGCATCAAGCACAGATACGCAGTATTTT

v_gene: TRBV7-3
abundance: .
j_gene: TRBJ2-2
d_gene: TRBD1
CDR3aa: CASSFSGQRNTGELFF
CDR3nt: TGTGCCAGCAGCTTTTCGGGACAGCGGAACACCGGGGAGCTGTTTTTT

v_gene: TRBV7-2
abundance: .
j_gene: TRBJ1-3
d_gene: .
CDR3aa: CASSLGRGGGNTIYF
CDR3nt: TGTGCCAGCAGCTTAGGGCGGGGTGGTGGAAACACCATATATTTT

v_gene: TRBV7-6
abundance: .
j_gene: TRBJ2-7
d_gene: .
CDR3aa: CASSQGRASYEQYF
CDR3nt: TGTGCCAGCAGCCAAGGGCGGGCTTCCTACGAGCAGTACTTC

v_gene: TRBV12-5
abundance: .
j_gene: TRBJ2-3
d_gene: TRBD2
CDR3aa: CASGKTSQDPDTQYF
CDR3nt: TGTGCTAGTGGCAAGACTAGCCAGGATCCAGATACGCAGTATTTT

v_gene: TRBV6-6
abundance: .
j_gene: TRBJ2-7
d_gene: TRBD1
CDR3aa: CASSYLGQGSYEQYF
CDR3nt: TGTGCCAGCAGTTACTTGGGACAGGGCTCCTACGAGCAGTACTTC

v_gene: TRBV10-2
abundance: .
j_gene: TRBJ1-1
d_gene: TRBD1
CDR3aa: CASTSGQRGTEAFF
CDR3nt: TGCGCCAGCACTTCGGGACAGCGAGGCACTGAAGCTTTCTTT